This T cell receptor beta chain comes out of a study of T cells in Graves' hyperthyroidism and ophthalmopathy. It was approximately 9.7 ml of fresh peripheral blood that supplied the PBMCs. Study outcomes and limitations: Using 13 V-J features, a model discriminated ophthalmopathy from stable hyperthyroidism.

The CDR3 spans 15 residues. Germline V gene sequence: CDR1 SNHLY, CDR2 FYNNEI. The trim removed 6 bases at V and 0 bases at J, leaving 3 bases unmatched. Amplification of TCR beta CDR3 regions used RNA as the template. The TCR CDR3 first-round RT-PCR relied on the HTBI primer set. MiXCR was run by TCRdb on the multiplex PCR reads, yielding one entry per CDR3 protein. This sample has some 720,000 distinct CDR3 sequences; 15% to 20% occur once, and the top ten carry 8.4%. This clonotype was counted a few times. The antigen is unknown. Sequenced: blood. The TCR originated in a man between 18 and 29 years old with Graves' hyperthyroidism. The rearrangement links TRBV2 to TRBJ2-7; TRBD2 agrees at 12 bases. The CDR3, as DNA: TGTGCCAGCAGAGCGACTAGCGGGAGCTCCTACGAGCAGTACTTC. Protein product: CASRATSGSSYEQYF.